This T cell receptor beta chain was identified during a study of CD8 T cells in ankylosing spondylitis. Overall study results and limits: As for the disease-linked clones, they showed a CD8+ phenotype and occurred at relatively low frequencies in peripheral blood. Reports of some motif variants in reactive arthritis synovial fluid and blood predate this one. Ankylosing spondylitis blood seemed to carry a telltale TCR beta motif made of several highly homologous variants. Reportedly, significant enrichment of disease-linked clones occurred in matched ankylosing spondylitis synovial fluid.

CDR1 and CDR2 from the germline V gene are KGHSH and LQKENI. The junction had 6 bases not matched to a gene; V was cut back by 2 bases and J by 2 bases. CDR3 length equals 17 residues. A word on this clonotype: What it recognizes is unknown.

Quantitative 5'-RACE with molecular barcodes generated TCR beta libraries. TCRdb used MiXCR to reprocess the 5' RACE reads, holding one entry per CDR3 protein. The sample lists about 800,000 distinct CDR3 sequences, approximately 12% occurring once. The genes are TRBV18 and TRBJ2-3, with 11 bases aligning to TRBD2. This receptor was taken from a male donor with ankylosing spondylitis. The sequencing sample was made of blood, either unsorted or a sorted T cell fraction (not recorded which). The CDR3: CASSPLGTSGFTDTQYF. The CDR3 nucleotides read TGTGCCAGCTCACCATTAGGGACTAGCGGATTCACAGATACGCAGTATTTT.